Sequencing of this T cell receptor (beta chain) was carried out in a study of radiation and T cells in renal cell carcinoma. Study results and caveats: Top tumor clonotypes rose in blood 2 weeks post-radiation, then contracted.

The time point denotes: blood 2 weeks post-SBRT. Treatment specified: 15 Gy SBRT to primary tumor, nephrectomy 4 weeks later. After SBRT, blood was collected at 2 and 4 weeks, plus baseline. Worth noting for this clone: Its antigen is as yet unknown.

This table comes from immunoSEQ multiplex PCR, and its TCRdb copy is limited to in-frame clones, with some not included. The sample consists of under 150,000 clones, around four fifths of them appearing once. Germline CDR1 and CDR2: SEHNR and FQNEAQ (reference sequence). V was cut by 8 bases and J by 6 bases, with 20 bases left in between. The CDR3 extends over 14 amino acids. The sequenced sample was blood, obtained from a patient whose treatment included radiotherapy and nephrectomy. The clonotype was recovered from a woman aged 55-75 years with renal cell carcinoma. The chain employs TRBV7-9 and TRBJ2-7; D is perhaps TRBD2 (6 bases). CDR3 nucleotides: TGTGCCAGCTCCCCCGGGACGGGAGTCCCCGAGCAGTACTTC. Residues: CASSPGTGVPEQYF.